One and the same sample provided the 27 T cell receptor beta chains below, sequenced in a study of CD8 T cells in ankylosing spondylitis. TCRdb reprocessed the 5' RACE reads with MiXCR, giving one entry per CDR3 protein. The sample lists 200,000 to 250,000 distinct CDR3 sequences, under 12% occurring once. The sequenced sample consisted of blood, either unsorted or a sorted T cell fraction (not recorded which). These receptors all come from a male donor with ankylosing spondylitis or in good health (not recorded which).

This chain connects TRBV5-5 to TRBJ2-1; 12 bases line up with TRBD2. V dropped 0 bases and J dropped 3; count of bases not matched to a gene: 4. This CDR3 is built from 17 residues. Per the germline V gene, CDR1 is SGHKS and CDR2 is YYEKEE (reference sequence). CDR3 in DNA: TGTGCCAGCAGCTTGGCCGGGACTAGCGGGTTCTACAATGAGCAGTTCTTC. Translation gives CASSLAGTSGFYNEQFF.

The CDR3 region is CASALTGYQPQHF. CDR3 DNA sequence: TGTGCCAGCGCCTTGACAGGGTATCAGCCCCAGCATTTT. The rearrangement joins TRBV6-2 or TRBV6-3 to TRBJ1-5; 7 bases fit TRBD1. The germline CDR1 and CDR2 sequences are MNHEY and SVGEGT. CDR3 length: 13 amino acids. The V segment lost 8 bases and the J segment 5 bases; nucleotides outside the gene matches: 6.

This clonotype occurred many times. V and J are TRBV5-1 and TRBJ1-6; D unresolved. Germline assignment: CDR1 SGHRS and CDR2 YFSETQ. V lost 0 bases to trimming and J lost 0 bases, with 1 base between them. The CDR3 extends over 14 amino acids. CDR3 bases: TGCGCCAGCAGCTTGGACTCCTATAATTCACCCCTCCACTTT. This codes for CASSLDSYNSPLHF.

This clonotype has a count of ten or more. The rearrangement joins TRBV28 to TRBJ2-1; 7 nucleotides agree with TRBD1. The V and J ends lost 3 bases and 1 base, in that order; junction bases with no gene match: 12. Germline V lookup: CDR1 MDHEN, CDR2 SYDVKM. This CDR3 is 18 amino acids long. Here the CDR3 reads CASSFSTPRDRSYNEQFF. CDR3 nucleotide sequence: TGTGCCAGCAGTTTCTCCACTCCCCGGGACAGATCCTACAATGAGCAGTTCTTC. The variable domain in full, completed from reference TRBV28 and TRBJ2-1, reads DVKVTQSSRYLVKRTGEKVFLECVQDMDHENMFWYRQDPGLGLRLIYFSYDVKMKEKGDIPEGYSVSREKKERFSLILESASTNQTSMYLCASSFSTPRDRSYNEQFFGPGTRLTVL.

This clonotype was counted many times. V is TRBV5-1 and J is TRBJ1-5; maybe TRBD1 (5 bases). The CDR3 is made up of 15 amino acids. V was shortened by 1 base and J by 5 bases, with 13 bases between the two germline ends. Germline values: CDR1 SGHRS, CDR2 YFSETQ. CDR3 bases: TGCGCCAGCAGCTTGATGGGGGTTGGGGATCAGCCCCAGCATTTT. Translating gives CASSLMGVGDQPQHF.

This clonotype has ten or more counts. This chain links TRBV20-1 with TRBJ1-1, with D unclear. This CDR3 spans 14 amino acids. The V gene lost 3 bases and the J gene lost 0 bases, with 11 bases spanning the gap. Germline V lookup: CDR1 DFQATT, CDR2 SNEGSKA (reference sequence). The CDR3 spells CSARSGLMNTEAFF. CDR3 sequence (DNA): TGCAGTGCTAGGTCCGGACTTATGAACACTGAAGCTTTCTTT.

This clonotype was seen a few times. The chain joins TRBV6-1 to TRBJ2-1; D uncertain. The CDR3 length is 17 residues. The germline CDR1 and CDR2 sequences are MNHNS and SASEGT. V lost 1 base, J lost 6 bases, and 19 bases lay in between. CDR3 region: CASSEEGVLTPFNEQFF. The CDR3 nucleotides are TGTGCCAGCAGTGAAGAAGGAGTCCTGACCCCCTTCAATGAGCAGTTCTTC.

Turning to this clonotype: A much larger clone differs by one base, so this may be a read error. V usage is TRBV5-1 and J usage is TRBJ2-7; perhaps TRBD2 as D (5 bases). Trimming pared 3 bases from V and 6 bases from J, leaving 16 bases between. The V gene's germline CDR1 is SGHRS and CDR2 YFSETQ. This CDR3 is 14 amino acids long. Written as DNA, the CDR3 is TGCGCCAGCAGCTCCGCTGAGGGTTGGGCCGAGCAGTACTTC. It yields the protein CASSSAEGWAEQYF.

In its sample, this clonotype was seen many times. The chain joins TRBV5-1 to TRBJ2-2; 9 bases align to TRBD2. This CDR3 is 16 amino acids long. Germline assignment: CDR1 SGHRS and CDR2 YFSETQ. V shed 2 bases and J 2 bases; nucleotides not matched to a gene: 4. The CDR3, as DNA: TGCGCCAGCAGCTTACCTAGCGGGGACAACACCGGGGAGCTGTTTTTT. Translated: CASSLPSGDNTGELFF.

The chain joins TRBV6-5 to TRBJ2-5, with TRBD2 as a possible D gene (7 bases). The germline CDR1 and CDR2 sequences are MNHEY and SVGAGI. Trimming shortened V by 1 base and J by 5 bases, and 8 bases separated the two germline ends. This CDR3 is built from 13 residues. DNA of the CDR3: TGTGCCAGCAGTTACTGGGGGGGCGAGACCCAGTACTTC. This sequence encodes CASSYWGGETQYF.

The rearrangement uses TRBV7-8 and TRBJ1-3, with 7 bases that match TRBD1. This CDR3 is 16 amino acids long. Trimming removed 7 bases from V and 1 base from J; junction bases left unmatched: 10. Germline loops: CDR1 SGHVS, CDR2 FQNEAQ. The chain's CDR3 is CASIPQGGFSGNTIYF. In DNA, the CDR3 is TGTGCCAGCATCCCCCAGGGGGGTTTTTCTGGAAACACCATATATTTT.

The chain couples TRBV7-2 to TRBJ2-3; D is perhaps TRBD2 (7 bases). This CDR3 is built from 16 residues. V lost 10 bases and J lost 5, with 25 bases in between. CDR1 is SGHTA, CDR2 FQGNSA, per germline. CDR3 sequence reads: CAIPRGASGGQDTQYF. The CDR3 DNA reads TGTGCCATTCCCCGGGGGGCTAGCGGAGGTCAAGATACGCAGTATTTT.

This clonotype came up a few times. The chain employs TRBV7-9 and TRBJ2-2, with D perhaps TRBD1 or TRBD2 (5 bases each). The CDR3 is made up of 16 amino acids. The germline V gene encodes CDR1 SEHNR and CDR2 FQNEAQ (reference sequence). V was pared by 3 bases and J by 1 base, with 12 bases between. The CDR3 sequence: CASSLGRQMNTGELFF. As DNA, the CDR3 is TGTGCCAGCAGCTTGGGGAGACAGATGAACACCGGGGAGCTGTTTTTT. Full variable domain (outside the CDR3, taken from reference TRBV7-9 and TRBJ2-2): DTGVSQNPRHKITKRGQNVTFRCDPISEHNRLYWYRQTLGQGPEFLTYFQNEAQLEKSRLLSDRFSAERPKGSFSTLEIQRTEQGDSAMYLCASSLGRQMNTGELFFGEGSRLTVL.

This clonotype was detected ten times or more. V usage is TRBV12-3 or TRBV12-4 and J usage is TRBJ1-5, with D hard to call. The CDR3 runs to 13 residues. Trimming cost V 3 bases and J 5 bases, with 8 bases left between them. CDR3: CASSFGRYQPQHF. The CDR3 DNA reads TGTGCCAGCAGTTTTGGCAGGTATCAGCCCCAGCATTTT.

This clonotype appeared a few times. The chain links TRBV14 to TRBJ2-7, with 7 nucleotides matching TRBD2. This CDR3 comprises 13 residues. Unmatched junction bases numbered 2, after V lost 4 bases and J lost 2 bases. Germline-derived CDR1 and CDR2 are SGHDN and FVKESK. CDR3 sequence: CASSLRGAYEQYF. The CDR3 bases are TGTGCCAGCAGCCTACGGGGGGCCTACGAGCAGTACTTC.

The V call is TRBV7-8, the J call TRBJ1-2; tentatively, D is TRBD1 (5 bases). Germline lookup yields CDR1 SGHVS and CDR2 FQNEAQ. The CDR3 runs 15 residues. Trimming stripped 4 bases from V and 2 bases from J, with 14 bases between. The CDR3 region is CASSYGAGLNYGYTF. The CDR3, as DNA: TGTGCCAGCAGCTATGGGGCAGGGCTGAACTATGGCTACACCTTC. The full variable domain, in which reference TRBV7-8 and TRBJ1-2 provide the parts outside the CDR3, is GAGVSQSPRYKVAKRGQDVALRCDPISGHVSLFWYQQALGQGPEFLTYFQNEAQLDKSGLPSDRFFAERPEGSVSTLKIQRTQQEDSAVYLCASSYGAGLNYGYTFGSGTRLTVV.

This clonotype was counted at least ten times. This sequence joins TRBV6-5 and TRBJ1-1; no clear D gene. The germline CDR1 and CDR2 sequences are MNHEY and SVGAGI. V was trimmed by 2 bases and J by 0 bases, leaving 7 bases between them. The CDR3 consists of 14 residues. This CDR3 reads CASSYLQMNTEAFF. The CDR3 region has the DNA TGTGCCAGCAGTTACCTGCAAATGAACACTGAAGCTTTCTTT.

Only a few counts were recorded for this clonotype. The rearrangement links TRBV19 to TRBJ2-7; weak D call: TRBD2 (5 bases). The CDR3 loop spans 15 amino acids. Germline V gene lookup returns CDR1 LNHDA and CDR2 SQIVND (reference sequence). V was clipped by 3 bases and J by 3 bases, with 15 bases between them. The CDR3 DNA sequence: TGTGCCAGTAGTATCGAGGGTAACCTTAACTACGAGCAGTACTTC. Translating gives CASSIEGNLNYEQYF.

This clonotype was recorded a few times. The CDR3 region has the DNA TGTGCCAGCATCACAGGGTTGGGCTCTGGGGCCAACGTCCTGACTTTC. Translation gives CASITGLGSGANVLTF. This chain uses TRBV6-2 or TRBV6-3 with TRBJ2-6, with D maybe TRBD1 (6 bases). V gave up 7 bases and J gave up 0 bases, with 13 bases separating them. The germline V gene encodes CDR1 MNHEY and CDR2 SVGEGT. CDR3 length: 16 amino acids.

This chain joins TRBV7-6 and TRBJ1-2; no clear D gene. From germline, CDR1 is SGHVS and CDR2 FNYEAQ. V was cut by 5 bases and J by 7 bases, with 11 bases left in between. The length of the CDR3 is 12 residues. The CDR3 loop reads CASSPIAGGYTF. CDR3 sequence (DNA): TGTGCCAGCAGCCCCATCGCGGGTGGCTACACCTTC.

This clonotype was counted many times. J is TRBJ2-3 and V is TRBV5-6; the D gene is possibly TRBD1 (5 bases). The V end lost 2 bases, the J end lost 6 bases, and 25 bases lay between the germline ends. Per the germline V gene, CDR1 is SGHDT and CDR2 is YYEEEE. The CDR3 runs 18 residues. The CDR3 is CASSLGVGIAGVGDTQYF. The CDR3 region has the DNA TGTGCCAGCAGCTTAGGGGTCGGAATAGCTGGGGTTGGGGATACGCAGTATTTT.

This clonotype was detected ten times or more. This chain uses TRBV7-3 with TRBJ2-1, with TRBD2 identical over 7 bases. The CDR3 contains 15 residues. The trim removed 5 bases at V and 7 bases at J, leaving 11 bases unmatched. Germline values: CDR1 SGHTA, CDR2 FQGTGA. The CDR3 sequence: CASSGGTAGVNEQFF. CDR3 coding DNA: TGTGCCAGCAGCGGAGGTACGGCGGGGGTAAATGAGCAGTTCTTC.

This clonotype was seen a handful of times. The chain employs TRBV5-5 and TRBJ2-5; D remains ambiguous. Germline CDR1 SGHKS, CDR2 YYEKEE (reference sequence). Trimming removed 1 base from V and 5 bases from J, with 6 bases in between. The CDR3 length is 12 residues. CDR3 residues: CASSLFGETQYF. CDR3 nucleotide sequence: TGTGCCAGCAGCTTGTTTGGGGAGACCCAGTACTTC. The full variable domain, its missing parts supplied by reference TRBV5-5 and TRBJ2-5, is DAGVTQSPTHLIKTRGQQVTLRCSPISGHKSVSWYQQVLGQGPQFIFQYYEKEERGRGNFPDRFSARQFPNYSSELNVNALLLGDSALYLCASSLFGETQYFGPGTRLLVL.

The sample holds many counts of this clonotype. The chain has TRBV7-2 and TRBJ2-3; D not certain. Trimming took off 1 base at V and 3 bases at J, with 5 bases between the two ends. The CDR3 is made up of 13 amino acids. CDR1 is SGHTA, CDR2 FQGNSA, per germline. This chain's CDR3 is CASSLDVTDTQYF. In DNA, the CDR3 is TGTGCCAGCAGCTTAGATGTGACAGATACGCAGTATTTT.

This clonotype has at least ten counts. The chain couples TRBV6-1 to TRBJ2-3, with 9 bases matching TRBD1. V was pared by 6 bases and J by 1 base, with 5 bases of the junction left unmatched. This CDR3 contains 15 residues. Per the germline V gene, CDR1 is MNHNS and CDR2 is SASEGT. The CDR3 loop is CASRHRGQGTDTQYF. Written as DNA, the CDR3 is TGTGCCAGCAGACACAGGGGGCAGGGCACAGATACGCAGTATTTT.

This clonotype was seen many times. In nucleotides, the CDR3 is TGCAGTGCTAGATTAGCGGGGGCCCCCAAACCCCAAGAGACCCAGTACTTC. Protein sequence: CSARLAGAPKPQETQYF. The chain couples TRBV20-1 to TRBJ2-5; the match to TRBD2 covers 9 bases. Trimming took 2 bases from V and 1 from J; bases not matched to a gene: 11. This CDR3 comprises 17 residues. CDR1 is DFQATT and CDR2 is SNEGSKA in the germline V gene (reference sequence).

This clonotype was counted between two and nine times. One end of the junction varies from germline; a read error may be responsible. This chain connects TRBV7-7 to TRBJ2-2, with D perhaps matching TRBD2 (5 bases). Germline CDR1 and CDR2: SSHAT and FNYEAQ (reference sequence). The CDR3 extends over 15 amino acids. The CDR3 reads CASSLVRGGTGELFF. CDR3 sequence (DNA): TGTGCTAGCAGCTTAGTAAGAGGAGGCACCGGGGAGCTGTTTTTT.